This T cell receptor beta chain was sequenced for a study of CD8+ T cells in alopecia areata. Study-level background: The drug, oral tofacitinib, was given to treated patients at 5 to 10 mg twice daily. People stayed on tofacitinib for 6 to 18 months, then stopped the drug for 6 months. Notes on the study in general: Lesional scalp, especially alopecia totalis/universalis, showed higher clonality than normal scalp.

Worth noting for this clone: Its antigen is unidentified.

From germline, CDR1 is SGHRS and CDR2 YFSETQ. The CDR3 extends over 12 amino acids. Trimming took off 5 bases at V and 10 bases at J, with 10 bases between the two ends. Sequencing relied on a cDNA template that was reverse transcribed from extracted RNA. TCRdb keeps only in-frame clones here, not all; method: immunoSEQ multiplex PCR. Of 150,000 or so clones in the sample, about 89% were seen once. The chain recombines TRBV5-1 with TRBJ1-6, with D unclear. Sequenced material: CD8+ T cells sorted from blood, taken at week 0. This sequence originates from a human donor with alopecia areata. Here the CDR3 reads CASRTTWSPLHF. CDR3 sequence (DNA): TGCGCCAGCAGGACGACATGGTCACCCCTCCACTTT.